These 21 T cell receptor beta chains came from one sample sequenced in a study of blood T cell repertoires in COVID-19. Sequencing used immunoSEQ multiplex PCR; TCRdb keeps in-frame clones, though not all of them. Among about 150,000 clones listed, 84% were seen once. The source material was peripheral blood. The source of these receptors is a woman aged 45-60 years with acute or convalescent COVID-19.

V usage is TRBV27 and J usage is TRBJ1-2; unclear D gene. Trimming took 6 bases from V and 8 from J, leaving 16 bases between them. The V gene's germline CDR1 is MNHEY and CDR2 SMNVEV (reference sequence). The CDR3 has 13 residues. The CDR3 DNA is TGTGCCAGCAGCAGCGACGGGTTTGGCGGCTACACCTTC. Residues: CASSSDGFGGYTF.

The J gene is TRBJ2-3, the V gene TRBV4-3; D remains ambiguous. Germline V gene sequence: CDR1 LGHNA, CDR2 YSLEER. Trimming left V 1 base short and J 2 bases short, with 19 bases between. There are 18 residues in the CDR3. Here the CDR3 reads CASSQGYTESHFTDTQYF. As DNA, the CDR3 is TGCGCCAGCAGCCAAGGATATACGGAGTCGCACTTCACAGATACGCAGTATTTT.

The chain links TRBV10-3 to TRBJ1-2; TRBD1 matches at 8 bases. Germline V gives CDR1 ENHRY, CDR2 SYGVKD. This CDR3 spans 13 amino acids. V was clipped by 4 bases and J by 9 bases; unmatched bases: 7. CDR3 bases: TGTGCCATCAGTGGGGGACAGGACGCGAGCTACACCTTC. It encodes CAISGGQDASYTF.

The J gene is TRBJ1-1, the V gene TRBV13; D remains ambiguous. V was trimmed by 5 bases and J by 7 bases, leaving 20 bases between them. Germline V lookup: CDR1 PRHDT, CDR2 FYEKMQ (reference sequence). The CDR3 consists of 15 residues. Here the CDR3 reads CASSPPFTQIREAFF. The CDR3 region has the DNA TGTGCCAGCAGCCCTCCCTTCACACAAATCCGTGAAGCTTTCTTT.

The chain has TRBV4-3 and TRBJ2-2, with no clear D. Germline V CDR1 and CDR2: LGHNA, YSLEER. V shed 0 bases and J shed 1 base, with 6 bases lying between them. CDR3 length equals 15 residues. The CDR3 nucleotides read TGCGCCAGCAGCCAAGAGGCAGGGAACACCGGGGAGCTGTTTTTT. As protein: CASSQEAGNTGELFF.

The genes are TRBV19 and TRBJ2-4; weak D call: TRBD2 (7 bases). Per the germline V gene, CDR1 is LNHDA and CDR2 is SQIVND (reference sequence). V was clipped by 5 bases and J by 1 base, with 15 bases between them. The CDR3 is 16 amino acids. The chain's CDR3 is CASSPRGGAAKNIQYF. In DNA, the CDR3 is TGTGCCAGTAGTCCCAGGGGAGGGGCGGCCAAAAACATTCAGTACTTC.

The chain is built from TRBV7-2 and TRBJ2-1, with a weak D call TRBD2 (5 bases). The germline V gene has CDR1 SGHTA and CDR2 FQGNSA. CDR3 length: 14 residues. Trimming pared 4 bases from V and 2 bases from J, leaving 9 bases between. CDR3: CASSSLATYNEQFF. CDR3 DNA sequence: TGTGCCAGCAGCTCTTTAGCGACCTACAATGAGCAGTTCTTC.

V and J are TRBV14 and TRBJ2-2; possible D gene TRBD2, 5 bases. The V gene's germline CDR1 is SGHDN and CDR2 FVKESK. The CDR3 is made up of 15 amino acids. Between the trimmed V and J ends, which lost 4 bases and 6 bases, there was a span of 15 bases. Written as DNA, the CDR3 is TGTGCCAGCAGCCGAGCGGACCGGTGGGCCGGGGAGCTGTTTTTT. Protein sequence: CASSRADRWAGELFF.

This clone showed up just once. This chain uses TRBV19 with TRBJ2-5; 8 positions match TRBD2. The V gene end was trimmed by 10 bases and the J gene end by 2 bases; junction bases not matched to a gene: 15. The CDR3 length is 16 residues. Per germline, CDR1 LNHDA and CDR2 SQIVND (reference sequence). The CDR3 DNA is TGTGCCACCAATCCCTCGAGCGGGGGCTTTCAAGAGACCCAGTACTTC. Its translation: CATNPSSGGFQETQYF.

The V gene is TRBV2, the J gene TRBJ2-4; no reliable D call. Trimming cost V 4 bases and J 9 bases, with 13 bases left between them. The CDR3 loop spans 13 amino acids. Germline values: CDR1 SNHLY, CDR2 FYNNEI. CDR3 nucleotides: TGTGCCAGCAGTGCGGCGCCGGGTCTCATTCAGTACTTC. It specifies CASSAAPGLIQYF.

The rearrangement links TRBV10-3 to TRBJ1-1; perhaps TRBD1 as D (6 bases). The CDR3 has 17 amino acids. Germline V lookup: CDR1 ENHRY, CDR2 SYGVKD. Trimming shortened V by 2 bases and J by 3 bases, and 19 bases separated the two germline ends. Here the CDR3 reads CAISETGIQSQYTEAFF. The DNA of the CDR3 is TGTGCCATCAGTGAGACAGGGATTCAAAGTCAGTACACTGAAGCTTTCTTT.

The chain combines TRBV3-1 (or the pseudogene TRBV3-2) with TRBJ1-1, with 9 bases aligning to TRBD1. The CDR3 length is 15 residues. V lost 4 bases and J lost 5; bases outside the gene matches: 8. In germline, CDR1 is LGHDT, CDR2 YNNKEL (reference sequence). The DNA of the CDR3 is TGTGCCAGCAGCCGGTCCACAGGGGGCCGGACTGAAGCTTTCTTT. Its translation is CASSRSTGGRTEAFF.

The chain carries TRBV5-4 and TRBJ2-1, with 13 bases fitting TRBD2. Germline CDR1 reads SGHNT; CDR2 reads YYREEE (reference sequence). This CDR3 has 15 amino acids. V shed 0 bases, J shed 13 bases, and the junction held 7 bases outside the gene matches. The CDR3 region has the DNA TGTGCCAGCAGCTTGGCGGGACTAGCGGGATGGGTACAGTTCTTC. Its translation: CASSLAGLAGWVQFF.

This rearrangement joins TRBV5-1 to TRBJ2-1, with D possibly being TRBD1 (6 bases). The CDR3 is 14 amino acids. Germline assignment: CDR1 SGHRS and CDR2 YFSETQ. V lost 4 bases, J lost 3 bases, and 11 bases lay in between. CDR3 sequence reads: CASSPRTVYNEQFF. CDR3 in DNA: TGCGCCAGCAGCCCCCGGACAGTCTACAATGAGCAGTTCTTC.

The genes are TRBV3-1 (or the pseudogene TRBV3-2) and TRBJ1-1; 7 nucleotides align to TRBD1. CDR1 and CDR2 (germline): LGHDT, YNNKEL (reference sequence). The trim removed 4 bases at V and 5 bases at J, leaving 1 base unmatched. CDR3 size: 12 residues. The CDR3 DNA is TGTGCCAGCAGCCTGACAGGGACTGAAGCTTTCTTT. It is translated as CASSLTGTEAFF.

Only one count was recorded for this clone. The V gene is TRBV6-5, the J gene TRBJ2-2; D is unresolved. CDR1 and CDR2 (germline): MNHEY, SVGAGI. CDR3 length equals 13 residues. Trimming shortened V by 0 bases and J by 7 bases, and 6 bases separated the two germline ends. The chain's CDR3 is CASSYSIGGELFF. The CDR3 DNA sequence: TGTGCCAGCAGTTACTCGATCGGCGGGGAGCTGTTTTTT.

This rearrangement joins TRBV19 to TRBJ2-5, with 8 bases identical to TRBD1. The CDR3 loop spans 14 amino acids. Unmatched junction bases numbered 5, after V lost 8 bases and J lost 0 bases. CDR1 is LNHDA and CDR2 is SQIVND in the germline V gene (reference sequence). CDR3 coding DNA: TGTGCCAGTTCTTACAGGGGGTACCAAGAGACCCAGTACTTC. Protein: CASSYRGYQETQYF.

The chain couples TRBV12-3 or TRBV12-4 to TRBJ2-5; 7 bases are a match to TRBD1. The CDR3 covers 13 residues. V trimming: 4 bases; J trimming: 7 bases; junction bases outside the gene matches: 6. CDR3 sequence (DNA): TGTGCCAGCAGTTCGGGACAGCAGATGACCCAGTACTTC. The encoded protein is CASSSGQQMTQYF.

The rearrangement links TRBV9 to TRBJ2-1; TRBD2 matches at 8 bases. This CDR3 is 15 amino acids long. Per germline, CDR1 SGDLS and CDR2 YYNGEE. V lost 0 bases, J lost 3 bases, and 2 bases stayed unmatched. The CDR3: CASSVGGGNYNEQFF. The CDR3 nucleotides read TGTGCCAGCAGCGTAGGCGGGGGGAACTACAATGAGCAGTTCTTC.

This clone was observed a few times. This chain connects TRBV5-1 to TRBJ1-4; D may be TRBD1 (6 bases). The CDR3 is 19 residues long. Germline CDR1 reads SGHRS; CDR2 reads YFSETQ. The ends were cut back, 4 bases at V and 1 base at J, with 23 bases in the middle. The CDR3 reads CASSPYLSRGTGTNEKLFF. As DNA, the CDR3 is TGCGCCAGCAGCCCCTACCTTAGCAGGGGAACGGGAACTAATGAAAAACTGTTTTTT.

The J gene is TRBJ2-1, the V gene TRBV4-3, with no clear D. The germline gives CDR1 LGHNA, CDR2 YSLEER. This CDR3 has 17 residues. V gave up 4 bases and J gave up 2 bases, with 18 bases separating them. The CDR3: CASSRLSYYSTYNEQFF. The DNA of the CDR3 is TGCGCCAGCAGCCGGCTCTCATACTACTCGACCTACAATGAGCAGTTCTTC.